This note documents a single TCR beta chain sequence. The antigen is unknown. These data come from a study of CD8+ T cells in alopecia areata. About the study: Twice daily, treated patients received 5 to 10 mg of oral tofacitinib.

Reverse transcription of extracted RNA yielded cDNA, which provided the sequencing template. The method was immunoSEQ multiplex PCR; TCRdb's version includes in-frame clones alone and lacks a portion of them. The sample holds 130,000 or so clones; roughly 86% are singletons and the top ten take roughly 13%. Study-level findings and limits: The study found TCR sharing across patients less clear than in mice, possibly for HLA reasons. Having one nonresponder leaves uncertain how baseline CD8+ expansion relates to response. Clonality in the scalp and expanded CD8+ clones ranked among the top 100 were significantly decreased by tofacitinib.

The germline CDR1 and CDR2 sequences are LNHDA and SQIVND (reference sequence). Losses at the gene ends were 1 base for V and 0 bases for J; bases not matched to a gene: 3. The CDR3 loop spans 15 amino acids. Documented treatment: oral pan-JAK inhibitor, 5-10 mg twice daily. The chain employs TRBV19 and TRBJ2-7, with 7 bases that match TRBD2. The sample here was CD8+ T cells sorted from blood, taken at week 4, from a patient treated with tofacitinib. This sequence originates from a human donor with alopecia areata. The CDR3 spells CASSIGGRSSYEQYF. In nucleotides, the CDR3 is TGTGCCAGTAGTATAGGCGGGAGATCCTCCTACGAGCAGTACTTC.